This record covers a single T cell receptor beta chain. Its antigen is unknown. The record has no base qualities; no much larger clone is one base away. This sample was included in a study of blood T cell repertoires in COVID-19 (dated by TCRdb to 2018 to 2020). A note on the overall study: Collaborator samples came from the United States, Italy and Spain and covered acute and convalescent phases of COVID-19. The material from the prospective study consisted of cDNA or gDNA derived from T cells, B-cell-depleted T cells, or PBMCs. The dataset comprised deeply sampled blood TCRbeta repertoires from subjects exposed to, actively infected with, or recovered from COVID-19. The repertoires were released in a freely available public database intended as a resource for research on the immune response to SARS-CoV-2. Samples came from the ongoing ImmuneRACE study (first 160 participants) plus 1,254 subjects from 6 global collaborators. A de-identified subject ID, COVID-19 status, age in years and sex were almost always included in the sample metadata. Where available, HLA class I and class II types were taken from metadata supplied by the sample provider and were not determined by assay-based typing. The paper's findings and limits, for the study overall: The amount of clinical and demographic metadata varied by source and participant and was provided uncurated.

TCRbeta CDR3 regions were amplified from genomic DNA by means of the immunoSEQ Assay, a bias-controlled multiplex PCR. The original methods were these. The number of nucleated cells in each sample was estimated from the amplification of reference gene primers within the assay. Sequence reads were collapsed and filtered to measure the absolute abundance of every unique TCRbeta CDR3 rearrangement. For each sample, productive Simpson clonality was calculated by taking the square root of Simpson's diversity index across productive rearrangements. In its TCRdb copy, this immuneACCESS table keeps in-frame sequences only and misses some clones. Where compared with another copy, unresolved V genes explain less than half of these, and the others have no known cause. The V and J calls and clone size come from that table; D and trimming were worked out from the DNA. The sample includes 150,000 to 200,000 clones, with about nine tenths observed a single time. Roughly 3.5% of the sample comes from the top ten.

V is reduced by 3 bases and J by 0 bases, leaving a spacing of 9 bases between them. Reading the germline V gene (reference sequence) gives CDR1 GTSNPN and CDR2 SVGIG. The CDR3 runs 15 amino acids, cysteine and phenylalanine included. CDR3 DNA only is kept here, 45 bases in frame from base 1. Whole blood was collected in K2EDTA tubes by collaborating institutions according to the institutions' own protocols. For TCRbeta analysis, collaborators shipped samples as frozen whole blood, isolated PBMCs, or DNA extracted from either of those sample types. The sequenced sample consisted of peripheral blood. The clonotype originates from a man aged 65-85 years with acute or convalescent COVID-19. The chain employs TRBV30 and TRBJ1-6, with no D gene named confidently. The nucleotide sequence reads TGTGCCTGGAGAAATCTAGGCTCCTATAATTCACCCCTCCACTTT. Its translation reads: CAWRNLGSYNSPLHF.